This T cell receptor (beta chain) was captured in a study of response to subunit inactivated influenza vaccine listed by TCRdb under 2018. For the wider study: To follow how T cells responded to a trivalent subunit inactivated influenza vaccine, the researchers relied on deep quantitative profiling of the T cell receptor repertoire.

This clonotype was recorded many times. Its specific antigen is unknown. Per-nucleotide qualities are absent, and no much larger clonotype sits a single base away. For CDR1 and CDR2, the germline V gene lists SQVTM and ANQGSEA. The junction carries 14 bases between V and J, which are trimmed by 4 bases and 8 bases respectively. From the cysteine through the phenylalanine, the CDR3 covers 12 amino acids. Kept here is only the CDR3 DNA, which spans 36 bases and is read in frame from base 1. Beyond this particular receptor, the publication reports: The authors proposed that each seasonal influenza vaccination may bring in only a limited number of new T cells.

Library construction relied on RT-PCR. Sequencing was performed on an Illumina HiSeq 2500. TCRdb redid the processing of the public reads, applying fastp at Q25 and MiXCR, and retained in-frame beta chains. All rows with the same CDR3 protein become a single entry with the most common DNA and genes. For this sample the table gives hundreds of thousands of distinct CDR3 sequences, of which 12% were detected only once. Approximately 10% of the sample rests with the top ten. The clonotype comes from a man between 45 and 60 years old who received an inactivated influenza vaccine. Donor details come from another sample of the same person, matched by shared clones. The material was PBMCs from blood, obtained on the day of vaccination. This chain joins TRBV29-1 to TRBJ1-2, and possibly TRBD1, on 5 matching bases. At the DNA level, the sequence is TGCAGCGTTGGGGACGAGCCTAAGGGCTACACCTTC. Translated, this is CSVGDEPKGYTF. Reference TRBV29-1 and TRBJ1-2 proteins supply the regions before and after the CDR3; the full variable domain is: SAVISQKPSRDICQRGTSLTIQCQVDSQVTMMFWYRQQPGQSLTLIATANQGSEATYESGFVIDKFPISRPNLTFSTLTVSNMSPEDSSIYLCSVGDEPKGYTFGSGTRLTVV.